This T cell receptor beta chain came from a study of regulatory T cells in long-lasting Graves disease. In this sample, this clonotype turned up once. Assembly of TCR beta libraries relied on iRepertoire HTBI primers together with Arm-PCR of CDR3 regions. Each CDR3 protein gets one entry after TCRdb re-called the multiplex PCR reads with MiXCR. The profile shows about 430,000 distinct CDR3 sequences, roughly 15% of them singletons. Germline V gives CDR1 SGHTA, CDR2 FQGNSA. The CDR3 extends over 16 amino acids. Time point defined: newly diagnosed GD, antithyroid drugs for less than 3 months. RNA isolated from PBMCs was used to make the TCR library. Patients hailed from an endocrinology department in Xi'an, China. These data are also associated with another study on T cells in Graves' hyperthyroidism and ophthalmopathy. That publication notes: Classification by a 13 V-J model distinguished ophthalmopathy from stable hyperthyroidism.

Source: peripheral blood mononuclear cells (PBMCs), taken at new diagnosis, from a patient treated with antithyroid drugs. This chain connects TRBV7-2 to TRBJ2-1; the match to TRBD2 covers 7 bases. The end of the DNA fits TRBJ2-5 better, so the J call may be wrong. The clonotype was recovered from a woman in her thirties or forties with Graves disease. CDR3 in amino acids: CASSLGRLAVQETQYF. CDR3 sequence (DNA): TGTGCCAGCAGCTTAGGTCGCCTAGCGGTACAAGAGACCCAGTACTTC.